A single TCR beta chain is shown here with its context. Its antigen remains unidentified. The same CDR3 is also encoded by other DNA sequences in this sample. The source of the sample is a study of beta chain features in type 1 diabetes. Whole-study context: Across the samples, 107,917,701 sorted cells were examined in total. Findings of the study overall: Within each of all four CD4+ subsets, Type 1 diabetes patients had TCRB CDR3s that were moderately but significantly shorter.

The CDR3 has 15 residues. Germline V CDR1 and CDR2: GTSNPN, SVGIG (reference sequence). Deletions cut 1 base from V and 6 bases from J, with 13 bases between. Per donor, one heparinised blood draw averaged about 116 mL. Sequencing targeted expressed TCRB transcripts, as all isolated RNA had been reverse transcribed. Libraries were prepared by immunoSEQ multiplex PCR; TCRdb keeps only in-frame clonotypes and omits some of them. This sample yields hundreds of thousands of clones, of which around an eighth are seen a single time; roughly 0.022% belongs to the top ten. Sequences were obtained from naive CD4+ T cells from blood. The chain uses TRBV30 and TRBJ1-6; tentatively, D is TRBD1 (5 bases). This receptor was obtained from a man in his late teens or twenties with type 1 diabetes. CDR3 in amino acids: CAWSGQGPGNSPLHF. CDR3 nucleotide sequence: TGTGCCTGGAGTGGGCAGGGCCCGGGTAATTCACCCCTCCACTTT.